This T cell receptor (beta chain) was found in a study of T cell repertoires in cytomegalovirus infection. At the level of the study: HLA-B-restricted CMV epitopes that are well studied were used alongside recently identified HLA-C-restricted ones.

This CDR3 spans 15 amino acids. Germline values: CDR1 SGHDT, CDR2 YYEEEE. Trimming cost V 2 bases and J 6 bases; bases outside gene matches: 10. TCRdb used MiXCR to reprocess the reads, holding one entry per CDR3 protein. The sample includes 200,000 to 250,000 distinct CDR3 sequences, less than 50% of them seen just once. As to this clonotype: Its antigen is as yet unknown.

The rearrangement uses TRBV5-6 and TRBJ2-7; 8 bases fit TRBD2. The TCR sequence derives from a human donor in good health (CMV status not recorded). Some clones in this sample may be carry-over from other donors' samples. The specimen was CD8+ T cells from cultured PBMCs, collected from culture after CMV antigen stimulation. The chain's CDR3 is CASSLITGGPVEQYF. The CDR3 DNA reads TGTGCCAGCAGCTTAATAACGGGAGGGCCGGTCGAGCAGTACTTC.